Each of the 12 T cell receptor beta chains below was sequenced from the same sample in a study of OX40 agonist ivuxolimab in advanced cancers. Profiling relied on immunoSEQ multiplex PCR, and the TCRdb table lists in-frame clones only, not all of them. The sample consists of about 72,000 clones, around 88% of them appearing once. Source: CD4+ or CD8+ T cells sorted from blood, taken in a trial of the OX40 agonist ivuxolimab. The receptors here all came from an adult with an advanced solid tumor such as melanoma, head and neck, liver or kidney cancer.

This clone was found a few times. V and J are TRBV10-3 and TRBJ2-3, with 14 bases lining up with TRBD2. The junction had 6 bases not matched to a gene; V was cut back by 5 bases and J by 2 bases. The CDR3 length is 17 residues. CDR1 and CDR2 (germline): ENHRY, SYGVKD. The DNA for the CDR3 is TGTGCCATCAGTTCACCGGGACTAGCGGGAGCCACAGATACGCAGTATTTT. Encoded protein: CAISSPGLAGATDTQYF.

CDR3 amino acids: CASRRTGAEAFF. The CDR3 nucleotides are TGTGCCAGCAGGCGGACAGGGGCTGAAGCTTTCTTT. The chain recombines TRBV27 with TRBJ1-1, with 9 bases identical to TRBD1. The CDR3 is 12 residues long. V shed 6 bases and J 6 bases; nucleotides not matched to a gene: 2. The germline CDR1 and CDR2 sequences are MNHEY and SMNVEV (reference sequence).

The rearrangement links TRBV6-1 to TRBJ1-4; D might be TRBD1 (6 bases). Germline CDR1 reads MNHNS; CDR2 reads SASEGT. Trimming shortened V by 2 bases and J by 5 bases, and 12 bases separated the two germline ends. This CDR3 has 15 amino acids. The CDR3 is CASSEYQGQNEKLFF. The CDR3 nucleotides are TGTGCCAGCAGTGAATACCAGGGGCAGAATGAAAAACTGTTTTTT.

The chain has TRBV7-2 and TRBJ2-7, with 8 nucleotides matching TRBD2. Germline loops: CDR1 SGHTA, CDR2 FQGNSA. V lost 5 bases and J lost 2; bases outside the gene matches: 11. The length of the CDR3 is 16 residues. CDR3: CASSPRIAGLTYEQYF. CDR3 nucleotides: TGTGCCAGCAGCCCCCGCATAGCGGGATTGACCTACGAGCAGTACTTC.

This clone was recorded once. The chain joins TRBV9 to TRBJ1-5, with 10 bases fitting TRBD1. CDR3 length: 19 amino acids. Germline lookup yields CDR1 SGDLS and CDR2 YYNGEE. Losses at the gene ends were 0 bases for V and 0 bases for J; bases not matched to a gene: 9. This CDR3 is CASSVGRTGGVYSNQPQHF. CDR3 bases: TGTGCCAGCAGCGTAGGAAGGACAGGGGGGGTTTATAGCAATCAGCCCCAGCATTTT.

This sequence joins TRBV7-2 and TRBJ1-5; D might be TRBD1 (5 bases). This CDR3 spans 15 amino acids. The V and J ends lost 5 bases and 4 bases respectively, with 15 bases between them. CDR1 SGHTA and CDR2 FQGNSA come from the germline V gene. The CDR3 DNA follows: TGTGCCAGCAGCCCGTCCGCGGGGCAAAATCAGCCCCAGCATTTT. Amino acids: CASSPSAGQNQPQHF. The variable domain in full, completed from reference TRBV7-2 and TRBJ1-5, reads GAGVSQSPSNKVTEKGKDVELRCDPISGHTALYWYRQSLGQGLEFLIYFQGNSAPDKSGLPSDRFSAERTGGSVSTLTIQRTQQEDSAVYLCASSPSAGQNQPQHFGDGTRLSIL.

Only one count was recorded for this clone. The V call is TRBV7-8, the J call TRBJ2-7; D is unclear. This CDR3 comprises 16 residues. The germline CDR1 and CDR2 sequences are SGHVS and FQNEAQ. V dropped 2 bases and J dropped 3 bases, with 17 bases sitting between them. CDR3 amino acids: CASSLLRQSLYYEQYF. The CDR3 DNA sequence: TGTGCCAGCAGCTTACTTCGTCAGAGCCTATACTACGAGCAGTACTTC.

The rearrangement uses TRBV6-5 and TRBJ2-5, with D tentatively TRBD2 (5 bases). Germline-derived CDR1 and CDR2 are MNHEY and SVGAGI. The CDR3 is made up of 12 amino acids. With 4 bases removed from V and 5 bases from J, the gap between germline ends came to 8 bases. The CDR3 spells CASSSAGETQYF. As DNA, the CDR3 is TGTGCCAGCAGTTCCGCGGGTGAGACCCAGTACTTC.

The CDR3, as DNA: TGTGCCAGCAGCCAACCGGACAGGGGGCGGACCGGGGAGCTGTTTTTT. Amino acid sequence: CASSQPDRGRTGELFF. The chain is built from TRBV4-2 and TRBJ2-2; 11 nucleotides match TRBD1. Looked up from germline, CDR1 is LGHNA and CDR2 is YNFKEQ. The CDR3 is 16 amino acids. The V gene end was trimmed by 2 bases and the J gene end by 5 bases; junction bases not matched to a gene: 4.

This clone has only one observation. The CDR3 DNA reads as TGTGCCAGCAGAATTCAGGGGGAGAACACTGAAGCTTTCTTT. Its translation: CASRIQGENTEAFF. The chain carries TRBV28 and TRBJ1-1; 7 bases line up with TRBD1. The CDR3 runs to 14 residues. Trimming removed 6 bases from V and 1 base from J; junction bases left unmatched: 5. The germline V gene has CDR1 MDHEN and CDR2 SYDVKM.

The rearrangement links TRBV6-1 to TRBJ1-6; 9 positions match TRBD1. J gave up 6 bases and V 7 bases, and 7 bases lay outside the gene matches. This CDR3 contains 15 residues. CDR1 and CDR2 from the germline V gene are MNHNS and SASEGT. CDR3 sequence: CASTKGTGFNSPLHF. Written as DNA, the CDR3 is TGTGCCAGCACTAAGGGGACAGGGTTTAATTCACCCCTCCACTTT.

The chain couples TRBV27 to TRBJ2-6, with 12 nucleotides matching TRBD1. With 4 bases clipped from V and 2 bases from J, the junction kept 6 bases outside the gene matches. Germline loops: CDR1 MNHEY, CDR2 SMNVEV (reference sequence). CDR3 size: 18 residues. DNA of the CDR3: TGTGCCAGCAGTTCCCAGGGACAGGGGGCTGCTGGGGCCAACGTCCTGACTTTC. Protein: CASSSQGQGAAGANVLTF.